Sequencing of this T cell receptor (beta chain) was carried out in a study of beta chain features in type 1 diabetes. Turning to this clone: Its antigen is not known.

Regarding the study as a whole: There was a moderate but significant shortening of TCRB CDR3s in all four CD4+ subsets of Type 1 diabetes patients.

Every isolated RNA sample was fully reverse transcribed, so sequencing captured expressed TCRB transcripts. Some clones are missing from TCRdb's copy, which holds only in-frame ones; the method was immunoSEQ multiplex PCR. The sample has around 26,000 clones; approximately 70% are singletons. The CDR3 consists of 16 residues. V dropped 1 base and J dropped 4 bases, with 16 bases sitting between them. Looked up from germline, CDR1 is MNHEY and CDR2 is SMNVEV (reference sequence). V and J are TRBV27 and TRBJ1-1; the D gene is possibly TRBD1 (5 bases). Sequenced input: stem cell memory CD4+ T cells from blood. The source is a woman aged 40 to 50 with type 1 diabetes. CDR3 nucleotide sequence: TGTGCCAGCAGTTTATTAGGGATAAATAGGGGCACTGAAGCTTTCTTT. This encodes CASSLLGINRGTEAFF.